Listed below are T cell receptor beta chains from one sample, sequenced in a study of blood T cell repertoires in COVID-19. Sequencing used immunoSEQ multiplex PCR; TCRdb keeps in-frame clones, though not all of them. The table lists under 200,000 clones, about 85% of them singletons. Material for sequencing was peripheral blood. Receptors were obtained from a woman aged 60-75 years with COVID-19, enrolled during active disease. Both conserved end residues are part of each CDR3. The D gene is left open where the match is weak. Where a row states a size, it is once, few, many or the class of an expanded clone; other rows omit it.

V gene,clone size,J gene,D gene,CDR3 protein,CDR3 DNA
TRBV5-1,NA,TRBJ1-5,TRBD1,CASSLAPGGQYQPQHF,TGCGCCAGCAGCTTGGCCCCAGGGGGCCAATATCAGCCCCAGCATTTT
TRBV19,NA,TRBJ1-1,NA,CASSRGGQRNTEAFF,TGTGCCAGTAGTAGGGGGGGGCAGAGGAACACTGAAGCTTTCTTT
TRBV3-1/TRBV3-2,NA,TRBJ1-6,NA,CASSQGPNSPLHF,TGTGCCAGCAGCCAGGGCCCTAATTCACCCCTCCACTTT
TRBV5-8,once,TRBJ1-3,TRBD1,CASSFRGPGNTIYF,TGTGCCAGCAGTTTCAGGGGGCCTGGAAACACCATATATTTT
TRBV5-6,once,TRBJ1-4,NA,CASSPQGSGKLFF,TGTGCCAGCAGCCCGCAGGGGTCCGGAAAACTGTTTTTT
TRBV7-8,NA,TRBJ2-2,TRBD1,CASSPGQGWNTGELFF,TGTGCCAGCAGCCCCGGACAGGGGTGGAACACCGGGGAGCTGTTTTTT
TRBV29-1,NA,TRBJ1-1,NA,CSARGGMNTEAFF,TGCAGCGCCCGAGGGGGAATGAACACTGAAGCTTTCTTT
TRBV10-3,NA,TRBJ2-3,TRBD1,CAISDPKNRGPDTQYF,TGTGCCATCAGTGACCCCAAGAACAGGGGGCCGGATACGCAGTATTTT
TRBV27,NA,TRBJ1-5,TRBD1,CASSDRDSYQPQHF,TGTGCCAGCAGTGACAGGGACTCCTATCAGCCCCAGCATTTT
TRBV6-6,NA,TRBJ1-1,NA,CASSYAGDEAFF,TGTGCCAGCAGTTACGCAGGGGATGAAGCTTTCTTT
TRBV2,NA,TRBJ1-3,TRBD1,CASNREQGPGNTIYF,TGTGCCAGCAATCGGGAACAGGGGCCTGGAAACACCATATATTTT
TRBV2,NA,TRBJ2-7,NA,CASSSDFYEQYF,TGTGCCAGCAGTTCAGACTTCTACGAGCAGTACTTC
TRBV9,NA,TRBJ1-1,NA,CASSVDGQPNTEAFF,TGTGCCAGCAGCGTAGATGGACAGCCGAACACTGAAGCTTTCTTT
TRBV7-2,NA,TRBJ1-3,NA,CASRRSRDKGDTIYF,TGTGCCAGCAGACGTAGCCGGGACAAAGGAGACACCATATATTTT
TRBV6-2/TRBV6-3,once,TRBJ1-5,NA,CASSENRGATNQPQHF,TGTGCCAGCAGTGAGAACCGGGGGGCTACCAATCAGCCCCAGCATTTT
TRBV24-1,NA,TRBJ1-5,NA,CATSDNGESQPQHF,TGTGCCACCAGTGATAATGGGGAGAGCCAGCCCCAGCATTTT
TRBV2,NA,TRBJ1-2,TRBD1,CASSKGQPLNYGYTF,TGTGCCAGCAGCAAGGGACAGCCTCTTAACTATGGCTACACCTTC
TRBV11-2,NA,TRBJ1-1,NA,CASSFGGDTEAFF,TGTGCCAGCAGCTTTGGGGGGGACACTGAAGCTTTCTTT
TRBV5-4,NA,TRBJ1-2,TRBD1,CASSPGTGTTIYGYTF,TGTGCCAGCAGCCCCGGGACAGGGACTACTATCTATGGCTACACCTTC
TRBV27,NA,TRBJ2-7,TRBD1,CASSYRDRGYEQYF,TGTGCCAGCAGTTACCGGGACAGGGGGTACGAGCAGTACTTC
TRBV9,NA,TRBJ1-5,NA,CASSVSGGANQPQHF,TGTGCCAGCAGCGTCAGCGGGGGGGCAAATCAGCCCCAGCATTTT
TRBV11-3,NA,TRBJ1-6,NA,CASSLVGQGPSPLHF,TGTGCCAGCAGCTTAGTGGGGCAGGGGCCTTCACCCCTCCACTTT
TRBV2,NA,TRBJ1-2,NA,CASSESPGPGDYGYTF,TGTGCCAGCAGTGAAAGTCCGGGGCCGGGGGATTATGGCTACACCTTC
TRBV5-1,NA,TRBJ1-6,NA,CASSRDSTNSPLHF,TGCGCCAGCAGCCGAGACAGCACTAATTCACCCCTCCACTTT
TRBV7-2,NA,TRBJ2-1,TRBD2,CASSSGLGYNEQFF,TGTGCCAGCAGCTCGGGACTAGGTTACAATGAGCAGTTCTTC
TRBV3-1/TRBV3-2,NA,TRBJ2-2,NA,CASSPPRATGGELFF,TGTGCCAGCAGCCCCCCTAGGGCCACAGGCGGGGAGCTGTTTTTT
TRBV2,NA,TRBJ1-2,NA,CASSETRSEPGYTF,TGTGCCAGCAGTGAAACCAGGTCCGAACCTGGCTACACCTTC
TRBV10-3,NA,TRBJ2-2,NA,CAISGLATLTGELFF,TGTGCCATCAGTGGGCTAGCCACACTCACCGGGGAGCTGTTTTTT
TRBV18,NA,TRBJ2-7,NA,CASSPPLGGAYEQYF,TGTGCCAGCTCACCCCCTCTGGGGGGGGCTTACGAGCAGTACTTC
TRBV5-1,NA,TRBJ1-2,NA,CASSKLQGYYGYTF,TGCGCCAGCAGCAAACTACAGGGCTACTATGGCTACACCTTC
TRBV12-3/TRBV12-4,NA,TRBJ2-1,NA,CASSPDSYNEQFF,TGTGCCAGCAGTCCGGACAGCTACAATGAGCAGTTCTTC
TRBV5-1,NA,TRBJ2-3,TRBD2,CASSRSGTSGSTDTQYF,TGCGCCAGCAGCCGGTCCGGGACTAGCGGATCCACAGATACGCAGTATTTT
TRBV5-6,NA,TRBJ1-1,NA,CASSLSGGGTEAFF,TGTGCCAGCAGCTTGTCTGGGGGAGGCACTGAAGCTTTCTTT
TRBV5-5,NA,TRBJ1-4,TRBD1,CASSLRQGREKLFF,TGTGCCAGCAGCTTGAGACAGGGGAGGGAAAAACTGTTTTTT
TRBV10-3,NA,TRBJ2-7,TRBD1,CAISLDRDSYEQYF,TGTGCCATCAGTTTGGACAGGGATTCGTACGAGCAGTACTTC
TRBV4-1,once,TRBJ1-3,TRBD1,CASRPGQGAWNTIYF,TGCGCCAGCAGGCCGGGACAGGGGGCTTGGAACACCATATATTTT
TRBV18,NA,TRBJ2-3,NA,CASSPSHRDTQYF,TGTGCCAGCTCACCATCTCACAGAGATACGCAGTATTTT
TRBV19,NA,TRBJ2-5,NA,CASRAGLGRETQYF,TGTGCCAGTAGGGCCGGGTTAGGGAGGGAGACCCAGTACTTC
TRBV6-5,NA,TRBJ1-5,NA,CASSYRQASNQPQHF,TGTGCCAGCAGTTACAGACAGGCTAGCAATCAGCCCCAGCATTTT
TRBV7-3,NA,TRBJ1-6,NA,CASSLKARTANSPLHF,TGTGCCAGCAGCTTAAAGGCCAGGACAGCGAATTCACCCCTCCACTTT
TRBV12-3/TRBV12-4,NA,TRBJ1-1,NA,CASGWGDRTEAFF,TGTGCCAGCGGATGGGGGGACCGCACTGAAGCTTTCTTT
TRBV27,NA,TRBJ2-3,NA,CASSTVITDTQYF,TGTGCCAGCAGCACGGTGATCACAGATACGCAGTATTTT
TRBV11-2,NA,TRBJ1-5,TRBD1,CASSLGQGPNQPQHF,TGTGCCAGCAGCTTGGGACAGGGGCCCAATCAGCCCCAGCATTTT
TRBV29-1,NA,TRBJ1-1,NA,CSAASAAAEAFF,TGCAGCGCCGCGAGTGCGGCGGCTGAAGCTTTCTTT
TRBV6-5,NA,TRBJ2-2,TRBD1,CASRPDRGPGELFF,TGTGCCAGCAGGCCTGACAGGGGCCCCGGGGAGCTGTTTTTT
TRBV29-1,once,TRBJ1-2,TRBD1,CSVDRQGARGYGYTF,TGCAGCGTTGACAGACAGGGGGCGAGGGGGTATGGCTACACCTTC
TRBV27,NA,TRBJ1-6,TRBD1,CASSLSSSRGESPLHF,TGTGCCAGCAGTTTATCGAGTTCCAGGGGGGAATCACCCCTCCACTTT
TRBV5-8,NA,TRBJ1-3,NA,CASSLGVDSGNTIYF,TGTGCCAGCAGCTTGGGAGTCGACTCTGGAAACACCATATATTTT
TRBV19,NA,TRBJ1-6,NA,CASSILQVIGNSPLHF,TGTGCCAGTAGTATTCTCCAGGTCATAGGTAATTCACCCCTCCACTTT
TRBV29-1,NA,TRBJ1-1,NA,CSVLPHGGLRDTEAFF,TGCAGCGTCCTACCACATGGGGGGTTAAGAGATACTGAAGCTTTCTTT
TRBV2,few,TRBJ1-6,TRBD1,CASRGTANSPLHF,TGTGCCAGCAGGGGGACAGCTAATTCACCCCTCCACTTT
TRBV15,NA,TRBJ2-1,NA,CATSSVGGDEQFF,TGTGCCACCAGCAGTGTGGGGGGAGATGAGCAGTTCTTC
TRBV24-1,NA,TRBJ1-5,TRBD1,CATRGTGSNQPQHF,TGTGCCACCAGAGGGACAGGAAGCAATCAGCCCCAGCATTTT